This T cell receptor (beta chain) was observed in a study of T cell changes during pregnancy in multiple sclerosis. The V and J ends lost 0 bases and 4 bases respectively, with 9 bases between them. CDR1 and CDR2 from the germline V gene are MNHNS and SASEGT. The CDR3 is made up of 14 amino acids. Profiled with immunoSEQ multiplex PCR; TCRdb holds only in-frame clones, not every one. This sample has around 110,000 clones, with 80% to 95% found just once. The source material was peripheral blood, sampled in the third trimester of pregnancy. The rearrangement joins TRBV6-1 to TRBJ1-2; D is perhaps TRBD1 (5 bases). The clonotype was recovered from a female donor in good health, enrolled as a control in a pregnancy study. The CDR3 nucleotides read TGTGCCAGCAGTGAAGCAGGGGCCCCCTATGGCTACACCTTC. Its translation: CASSEAGAPYGYTF.